Only one count was recorded for the clone carrying this T cell receptor beta chain. The sample originates from a study of blood T cell repertoires in COVID-19. Study as a whole: The United States, Italy and Spain were the sources of the acute and convalescent COVID-19 samples. T cells, B-cell-depleted T cells, or PBMCs provided the cDNA or gDNA that served as material.

Trimming removed 4 bases from V and 5 bases from J; junction bases left unmatched: 6. CDR1 and CDR2 (germline): SGDLS, YYNGEE. CDR3 size: 14 residues. In the original workflow: Amplification with reference gene primers provided the estimates of nucleated cell counts. Generated by immunoSEQ multiplex PCR, the TCRdb table keeps only in-frame clones and is missing some. From that table come the V and J calls and clone size; the DNA was used to work out D and trimming. The table includes around 93,000 clones, 82% detected once. The chain couples TRBV9 to TRBJ2-3; 8 bases match TRBD2. The clonotype originates from a man older than 75 with acute or convalescent COVID-19. Sequenced material: peripheral blood. The CDR3 nucleotides read TGTGCCAGCAGCACTCGTCTAGCGGGAGATACGCAGTATTTT. It encodes CASSTRLAGDTQYF.